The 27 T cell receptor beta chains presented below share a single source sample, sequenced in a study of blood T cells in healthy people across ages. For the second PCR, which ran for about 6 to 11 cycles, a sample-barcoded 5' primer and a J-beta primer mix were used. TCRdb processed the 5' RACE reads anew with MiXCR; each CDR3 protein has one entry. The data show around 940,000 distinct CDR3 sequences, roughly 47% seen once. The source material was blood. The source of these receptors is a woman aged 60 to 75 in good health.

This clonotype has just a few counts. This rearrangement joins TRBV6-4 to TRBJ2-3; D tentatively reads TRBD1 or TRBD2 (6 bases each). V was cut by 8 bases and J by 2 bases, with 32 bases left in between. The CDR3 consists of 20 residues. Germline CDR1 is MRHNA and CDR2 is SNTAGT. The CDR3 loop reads CASGKGRGNGRTLPTDTQYF. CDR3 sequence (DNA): TGTGCCAGCGGCAAAGGCAGGGGTAACGGGAGAACATTACCCACAGATACGCAGTATTTT.

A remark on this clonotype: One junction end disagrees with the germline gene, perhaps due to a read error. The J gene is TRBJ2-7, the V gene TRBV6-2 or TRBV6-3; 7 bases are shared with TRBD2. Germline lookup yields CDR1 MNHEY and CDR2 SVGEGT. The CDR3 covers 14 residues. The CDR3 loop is CASGYGGGTYEQYF. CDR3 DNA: TGTGCCAGCGGTTACGGCGGGGGTACCTACGAGCAGTACTTC.

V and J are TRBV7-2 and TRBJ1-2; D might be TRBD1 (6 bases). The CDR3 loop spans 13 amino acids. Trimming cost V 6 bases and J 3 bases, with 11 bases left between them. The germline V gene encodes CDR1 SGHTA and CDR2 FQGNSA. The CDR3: CASRGGQYYGYTF. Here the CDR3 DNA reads TGTGCCAGCAGGGGGGGGCAGTACTATGGCTACACCTTC.

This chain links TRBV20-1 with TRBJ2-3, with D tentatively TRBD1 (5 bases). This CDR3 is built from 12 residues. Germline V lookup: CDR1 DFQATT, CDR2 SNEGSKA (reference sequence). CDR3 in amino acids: CSHDSSTDTQYF. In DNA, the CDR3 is TGCAGCCACGACAGCAGCACAGATACGCAGTATTTT.

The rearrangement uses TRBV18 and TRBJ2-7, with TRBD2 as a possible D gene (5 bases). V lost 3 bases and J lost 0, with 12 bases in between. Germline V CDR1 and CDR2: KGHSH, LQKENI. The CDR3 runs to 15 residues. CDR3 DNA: TGTGCCAGCTCACCGGCTAGCAGGAGCTCCTACGAGCAGTACTTC. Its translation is CASSPASRSSYEQYF.

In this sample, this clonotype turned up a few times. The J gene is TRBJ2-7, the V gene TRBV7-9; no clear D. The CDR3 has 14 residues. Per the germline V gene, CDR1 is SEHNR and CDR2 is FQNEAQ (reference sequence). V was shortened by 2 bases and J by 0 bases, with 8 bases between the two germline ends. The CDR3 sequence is CASSLLQDSYEQYF. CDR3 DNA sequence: TGTGCCAGCAGCTTATTGCAGGACTCCTACGAGCAGTACTTC.

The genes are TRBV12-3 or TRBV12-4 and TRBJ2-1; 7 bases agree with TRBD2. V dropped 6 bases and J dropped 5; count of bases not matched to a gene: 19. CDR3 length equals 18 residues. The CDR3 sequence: CASSLVPLSSGFDNEQFF. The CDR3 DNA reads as TGTGCCAGCAGCCTAGTCCCCCTGAGTAGCGGGTTCGACAATGAGCAGTTCTTC.

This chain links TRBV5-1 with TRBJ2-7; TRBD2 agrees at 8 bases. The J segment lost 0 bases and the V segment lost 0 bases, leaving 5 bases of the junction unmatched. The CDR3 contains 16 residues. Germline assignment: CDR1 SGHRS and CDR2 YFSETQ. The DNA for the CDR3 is TGCGCCAGCAGCTTGGGGCCTAGCGGGTCCTCCTACGAGCAGTACTTC. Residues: CASSLGPSGSSYEQYF.

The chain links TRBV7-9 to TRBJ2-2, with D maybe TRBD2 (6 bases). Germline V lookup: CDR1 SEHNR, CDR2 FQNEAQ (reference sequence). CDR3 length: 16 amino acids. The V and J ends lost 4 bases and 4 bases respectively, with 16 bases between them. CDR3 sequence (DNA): TGTGCCAGCAGCTCAACCGGAGGGGTTTCCACCGGGGAGCTGTTTTTT. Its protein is CASSSTGGVSTGELFF.

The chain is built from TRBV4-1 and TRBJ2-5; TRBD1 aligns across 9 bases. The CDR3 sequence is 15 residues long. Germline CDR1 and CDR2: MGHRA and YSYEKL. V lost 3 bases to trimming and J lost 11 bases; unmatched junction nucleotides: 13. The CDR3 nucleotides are TGCGCCAGCAGCCAGCCCTGGGACAGGGAGAGGTGGCAGTACTTC. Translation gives CASSQPWDRERWQYF.

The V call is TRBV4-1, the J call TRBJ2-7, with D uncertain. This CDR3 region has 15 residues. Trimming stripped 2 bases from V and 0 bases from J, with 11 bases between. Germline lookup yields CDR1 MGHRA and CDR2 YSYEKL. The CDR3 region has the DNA TGCGCCAGCAGCCAACAAATAGCTTACTCCTACGAGCAGTACTTC. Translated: CASSQQIAYSYEQYF.

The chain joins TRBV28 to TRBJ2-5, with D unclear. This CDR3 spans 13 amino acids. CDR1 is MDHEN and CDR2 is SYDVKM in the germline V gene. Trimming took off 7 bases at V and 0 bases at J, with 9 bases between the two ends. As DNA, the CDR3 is TGTGCCAGCACTCTCCAGTACCAAGAGACCCAGTACTTC. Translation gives CASTLQYQETQYF.

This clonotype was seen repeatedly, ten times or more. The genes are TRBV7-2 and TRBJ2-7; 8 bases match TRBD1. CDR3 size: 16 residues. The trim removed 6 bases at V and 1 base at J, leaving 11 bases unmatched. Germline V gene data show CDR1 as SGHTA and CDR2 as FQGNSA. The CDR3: CASSLGAGGLSYEQYF. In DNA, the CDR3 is TGTGCCAGCAGTTTGGGGGCAGGGGGCTTGTCCTACGAGCAGTACTTC.

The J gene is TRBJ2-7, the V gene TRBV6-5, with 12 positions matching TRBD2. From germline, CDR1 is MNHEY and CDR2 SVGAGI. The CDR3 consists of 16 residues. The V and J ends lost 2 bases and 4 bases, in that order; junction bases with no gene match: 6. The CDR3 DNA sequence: TGTGCCAGCAGTTACATCAAGACTAGCGGGAGTTACGAGCAGTACTTC. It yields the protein CASSYIKTSGSYEQYF.

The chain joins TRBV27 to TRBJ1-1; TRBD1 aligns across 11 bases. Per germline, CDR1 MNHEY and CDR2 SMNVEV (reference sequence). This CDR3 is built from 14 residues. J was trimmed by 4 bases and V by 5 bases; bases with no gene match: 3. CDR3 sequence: CASSPDRGLTEAFF. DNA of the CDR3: TGTGCCAGCAGTCCGGACAGGGGGCTCACTGAAGCTTTCTTT.

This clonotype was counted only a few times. CDR3: CASSRLGNEQFF. The CDR3 nucleotides read TGTGCCAGCAGTAGACTAGGGAATGAGCAGTTCTTC. The chain recombines TRBV12-3 or TRBV12-4 with TRBJ2-1; D may be TRBD2 (6 bases). The CDR3 sequence is 12 residues long. V lost 5 bases and J 7 bases, leaving 9 bases between the germline ends.

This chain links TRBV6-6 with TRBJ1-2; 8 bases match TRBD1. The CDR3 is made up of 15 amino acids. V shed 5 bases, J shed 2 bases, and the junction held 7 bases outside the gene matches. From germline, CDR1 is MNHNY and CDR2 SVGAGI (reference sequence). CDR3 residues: CASSPWTGTNYGYTF. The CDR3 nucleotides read TGTGCCAGCAGTCCCTGGACAGGGACCAACTATGGCTACACCTTC.

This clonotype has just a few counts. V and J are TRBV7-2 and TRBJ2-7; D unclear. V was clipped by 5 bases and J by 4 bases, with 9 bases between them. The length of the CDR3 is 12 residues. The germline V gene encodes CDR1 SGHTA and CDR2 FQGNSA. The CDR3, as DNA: TGTGCCAGCAGCCCCGCTGAGTACGAGCAGTACTTC. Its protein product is CASSPAEYEQYF.

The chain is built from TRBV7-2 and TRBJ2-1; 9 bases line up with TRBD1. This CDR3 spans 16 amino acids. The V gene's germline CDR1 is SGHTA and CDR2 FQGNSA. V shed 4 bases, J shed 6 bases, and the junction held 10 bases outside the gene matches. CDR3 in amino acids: CASSSRQGGWANEQFF. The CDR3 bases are TGTGCCAGCAGCTCCCGACAGGGGGGCTGGGCCAATGAGCAGTTCTTC.

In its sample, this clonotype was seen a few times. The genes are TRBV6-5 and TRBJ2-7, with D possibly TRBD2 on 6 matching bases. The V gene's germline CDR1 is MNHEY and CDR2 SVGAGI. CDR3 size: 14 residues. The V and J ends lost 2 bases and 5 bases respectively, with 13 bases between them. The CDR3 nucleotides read TGTGCCAGCAGTTACCGGCGGGGATGGAACGAGCAGTACTTC. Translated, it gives CASSYRRGWNEQYF.

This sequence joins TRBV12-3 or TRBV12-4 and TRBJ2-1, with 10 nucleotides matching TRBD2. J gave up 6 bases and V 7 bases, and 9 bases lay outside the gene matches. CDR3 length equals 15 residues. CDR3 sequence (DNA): TGTGCCAGCACTCGAGCGGGAGGGACAACCAATGAGCAGTTCTTC. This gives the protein CASTRAGGTTNEQFF.

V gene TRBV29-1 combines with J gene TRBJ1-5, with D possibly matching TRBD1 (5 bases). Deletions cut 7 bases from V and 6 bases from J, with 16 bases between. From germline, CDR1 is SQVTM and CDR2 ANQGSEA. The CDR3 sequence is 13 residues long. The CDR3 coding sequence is TGCAGCGCCAGACAGTCCGAGGGTCAGCCCCAGCATTTT. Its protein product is CSARQSEGQPQHF.

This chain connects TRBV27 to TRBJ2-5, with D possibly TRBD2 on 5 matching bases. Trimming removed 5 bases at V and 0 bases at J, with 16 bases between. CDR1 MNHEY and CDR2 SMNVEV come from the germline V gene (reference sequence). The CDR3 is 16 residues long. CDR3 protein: CASSPYSSRYQETQYF. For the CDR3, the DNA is TGTGCCAGCAGTCCTTACTCTAGCAGGTACCAAGAGACCCAGTACTTC.

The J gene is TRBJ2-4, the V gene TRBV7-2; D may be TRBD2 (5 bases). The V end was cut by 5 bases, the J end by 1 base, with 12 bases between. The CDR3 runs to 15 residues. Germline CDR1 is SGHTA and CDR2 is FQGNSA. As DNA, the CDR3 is TGTGCCAGCAGCCCAAACCGAGGGGCCAAAAACATTCAGTACTTC. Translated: CASSPNRGAKNIQYF.

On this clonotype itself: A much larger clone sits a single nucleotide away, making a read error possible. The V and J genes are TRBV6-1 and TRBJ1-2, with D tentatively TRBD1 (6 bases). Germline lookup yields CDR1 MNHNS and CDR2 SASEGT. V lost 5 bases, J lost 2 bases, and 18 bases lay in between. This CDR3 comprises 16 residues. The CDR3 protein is CASSKVSGGGNYGYTF. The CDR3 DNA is TGTGCCAGCAGTAAAGTGTCCGGGGGCGGAAACTATGGCTACACCTTC.

DNA for the CDR3: TGTGCCACATCGCTCTCCGCGGGAGTCCCCACAGATACGCAGTATTTT. Its protein product is CATSLSAGVPTDTQYF. V gene TRBV24-1 combines with J gene TRBJ2-3; 7 bases are shared with TRBD2. Germline V gene lookup returns CDR1 KGHDR and CDR2 SFDVKD. This CDR3 has 16 amino acids. Unmatched junction bases numbered 14, after V lost 10 bases and J lost 2 bases.

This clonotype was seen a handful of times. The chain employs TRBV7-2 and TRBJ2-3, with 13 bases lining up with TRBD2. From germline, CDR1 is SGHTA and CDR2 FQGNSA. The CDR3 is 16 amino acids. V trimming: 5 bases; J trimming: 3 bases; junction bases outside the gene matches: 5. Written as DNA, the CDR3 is TGTGCCAGCAGCCTCGGACTAGCGGGGGCGACAGATACGCAGTATTTT. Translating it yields CASSLGLAGATDTQYF. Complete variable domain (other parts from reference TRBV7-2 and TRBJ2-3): GAGVSQSPSNKVTEKGKDVELRCDPISGHTALYWYRQSLGQGLEFLIYFQGNSAPDKSGLPSDRFSAERTGGSVSTLTIQRTQQEDSAVYLCASSLGLAGATDTQYFGPGTRLTVL.